This entry describes one T cell receptor beta chain. Clones were sequenced by immunoSEQ multiplex PCR, and TCRdb holds only the in-frame ones, with some missing. The sample holds 90,000 to 100,000 clones, approximately 78% seen once. The data stem from a study of control samples from healthy donors and cancer patients. Trimming cost V 3 bases and J 11 bases, with 15 bases left between them. Germline V CDR1 and CDR2: SGHNT, YYREEE (reference sequence). The CDR3 runs to 13 residues. Sequencing was performed on blood. The receptor was derived from a man aged 60 to 75 in good health. The chain couples TRBV5-4 to TRBJ2-1; D is uncertain. The CDR3 DNA is TGTGCCAGCAGCTCCTACTTGGTAGTCCAGCAGTTCTTC. It encodes CASSSYLVVQQFF.